The T cell receptor beta chain described here comes from a study of CD8 T cells in ankylosing spondylitis. Making use of molecular barcodes, quantitative 5'-RACE generated TCR beta libraries. One entry per CDR3 protein results from TCRdb running MiXCR on the 5' RACE reads. The profile covers 130,000 or so distinct CDR3 sequences, with about a sixth appearing a single time and about 33% taken by the ten largest. Regarding this clonotype: Its antigen is not identified.

Germline loops: CDR1 SGHNT, CDR2 YENEEA. Germline trimming cut 1 base from V and 7 bases from J; bases unmatched to any gene: 7. The CDR3 is 15 residues long. Study-wide results and limits: Apparently characteristic of ankylosing spondylitis blood was a TCR beta motif (about 8 highly homologous variants). Relatively scarce in peripheral blood, disease-linked clones were CD8+.

The chain combines TRBV11-3 with TRBJ2-1; 7 bases are shared with TRBD2. What was sequenced was blood, either unsorted or a sorted T cell fraction (not recorded which). This TCR was sampled from a male donor with ankylosing spondylitis. This CDR3 reads CASSLVAGVVNEQFF. CDR3 bases: TGTGCCAGCAGCTTAGTTGCGGGAGTCGTTAATGAGCAGTTCTTC.